This section outlines one TCR beta chain sequence together with its context. The antigen is undetermined. Possible read error: a much larger clone is one base away. TCR beta CDR3 regions were amplified from RNA transcripts. HTBI primers were employed in a first-round RT-PCR of the TCR CDR3. One entry per CDR3 protein, called by TCRdb with MiXCR from the multiplex PCR reads. The profile shows approximately 620,000 distinct CDR3 sequences, about a sixth of them singletons. Lactation, pregnancy, other autoimmune disease or uncontrolled infection led to exclusion of patients. These data come from a study of T cells in Graves' hyperthyroidism and ophthalmopathy. Study-wide results and caveats: Most thyroid clonotypes expanded above 0.001 were also detected in blood.

The CDR3 runs 17 residues. CDR1 is DFQATT and CDR2 is SNEGSKA in the germline V gene (reference sequence). Sequencing was performed on blood. The TCR comes from a middle-aged woman with Graves' ophthalmopathy. The chain is built from TRBV20-1 and TRBJ1-5; the D gene is possibly TRBD1 (5 bases). The CDR3 loop reads CGALFSLGGTGNQPQHF. The CDR3 DNA sequence: TGCGGTGCTCTTTTCTCTCTCGGGGGAACGGGCAATCAGCCCCAGCATTTT.